The T cell receptor beta chain described here comes from a study of shared clonotypes between healthy human individuals. Study outcomes and limitations: How much donors shared clonotypes was expected to be affected by sequencing depth.

Germline-derived CDR1 and CDR2 are MNHEY and SMNVEV (reference sequence). The V end was cut by 8 bases, the J end by 4 bases, with 17 bases between. The CDR3 totals 15 residues. Donors, healthy HIV-negative adults, lacked recent acute infections or vaccinations. Across several immunoSEQ plates, the genomic DNA of each subset was split evenly. The method was immunoSEQ multiplex PCR; TCRdb's version includes in-frame clones alone and lacks a portion of them. Found here are about 460,000 clones, roughly 80% of them singletons; the top ten hold more than 10%. With respect to this clone: Antigen unknown.

The V and J genes are TRBV27 and TRBJ2-2, with a possible D match to TRBD1 (5 bases). The TCR originated in a woman between 40 and 50 years old in good health. Some clones in this sample may be carry-over from other donors' samples. Sequenced: PBMCs. CDR3 sequence: CASGALRPSTGELFF. CDR3 nucleotides: TGTGCCAGCGGGGCCCTTCGACCGTCCACCGGGGAGCTGTTTTTT.